This T cell receptor beta chain was found in a study of shared clonotypes between healthy human individuals. Concerning this clone: The antigen remains unidentified.

Study outcomes and limitations: Sequencing of the sorted subsets was shown by rarefaction to be incomplete despite large depth.

Germline V lookup: CDR1 SGHTA, CDR2 FQGNSA. The V gene lost 3 bases and the J gene lost 5 bases, with 13 bases spanning the gap. CDR3 size: 15 residues. HIV-negative, healthy adults without recent acute infections or vaccinations were the donors. Sorted-subset replicate PCRs used roughly 220 ng DNA, approximately 30,000 T cell genomes. The data were produced by immunoSEQ multiplex PCR, yet TCRdb's version contains in-frame clones alone and is incomplete. This sample carries some 500,000 clones, more than 95% of them seen once, and the ten largest clones take around 0.067%. The sample comprised naive CD4+ T cells sorted from blood. The subset: CD45RA+ positively selected. The chain has TRBV7-2 and TRBJ1-4; unclear D gene. This receptor was identified in a woman aged 30 to 39 in good health. CDR3 DNA: TGTGCCAGCAGCTTCCGTGGTGGTCCCAATGAAAAACTGTTTTTT. Translating it yields CASSFRGGPNEKLFF.